These 30 T cell receptor beta chains were all obtained from the same sample, sequenced in a study of blood T cell repertoires in COVID-19. Clones were read by immunoSEQ multiplex PCR, and TCRdb kept only the in-frame ones, dropping some. Here the sample spans about 190,000 clones, roughly nine tenths being singletons. The specimen was peripheral blood. The source of these receptors is a man aged 25-45 years with acute or convalescent COVID-19.

This chain connects TRBV10-3 to TRBJ2-7, with a tentative D call TRBD1 (6 bases). CDR3 size: 15 residues. The germline gives CDR1 ENHRY, CDR2 SYGVKD. V shed 2 bases and J shed 0 bases, with 11 bases lying between them. CDR3 protein: CAISETGRYSYEQYF. In DNA form, the CDR3 reads TGTGCCATCAGTGAGACAGGGCGATACTCCTACGAGCAGTACTTC.

The CDR3 DNA follows: TGTGCCAGCAGTTACTCGATGGCACCCTCCTACGAGCAGTACTTC. Amino acid sequence: CASSYSMAPSYEQYF. This chain connects TRBV6-6 to TRBJ2-7, with D unresolved. V shed 0 bases and J shed 0 bases, with 9 bases lying between them. CDR3 length equals 15 residues. Germline V CDR1 and CDR2: MNHNY, SVGAGI (reference sequence).

The V gene is TRBV15, the J gene TRBJ2-2, with no clear D. CDR1 LNHNV and CDR2 YYDKDF come from the germline V gene (reference sequence). The V end was cut by 1 base, the J end by 0 bases, with 9 bases between. The CDR3 covers 16 residues. The CDR3 coding sequence is TGTGCCACCAGCAGAGGTCCAGGAACGAACACCGGGGAGCTGTTTTTT. This sequence encodes CATSRGPGTNTGELFF.

The chain links TRBV4-1 to TRBJ1-1; tentative D call: TRBD1 (6 bases). The CDR3 spans 13 residues. V shed 0 bases and J shed 11 bases, with 13 bases lying between them. Per germline, CDR1 MGHRA and CDR2 YSYEKL. DNA of the CDR3: TGCGCCAGCAGCCAAGAGTCCGGGACAACGGCTTTCTTT. Protein sequence: CASSQESGTTAFF.

V and J are TRBV24-1 and TRBJ2-1; a weak D match, TRBD2 (6 bases). Germline V CDR1 and CDR2: KGHDR, SFDVKD. Trimming left V 4 bases short and J 6 bases short, with 18 bases between. This CDR3 has 16 residues. The CDR3 DNA sequence: TGTGCCACCAGTGACTCCCCCGGGCGACTAGTCAATGAGCAGTTCTTC. Its protein is CATSDSPGRLVNEQFF.

The chain carries TRBV28 and TRBJ1-5; TRBD1 aligns across 8 bases. Germline CDR1 is MDHEN and CDR2 is SYDVKM. V lost 5 bases to trimming and J lost 6 bases; unmatched junction nucleotides: 6. The CDR3 runs 14 residues. DNA for the CDR3: TGTGCCAGCAGTAACTACAGGGGGAGTCAGCCCCAGCATTTT. Translated: CASSNYRGSQPQHF.

The chain links TRBV30 to TRBJ1-2, with TRBD1 matching 7 bases. The CDR3 has 14 amino acids. After removal of 1 base from V and 1 base from J, the junction contained 3 bases not matched to a gene. Per the germline V gene, CDR1 is GTSNPN and CDR2 is SVGIG (reference sequence). CDR3 DNA sequence: TGTGCCTGGAGTGGAGGGGGCAATAACTATGGCTACACCTTC. Its protein product is CAWSGGGNNYGYTF.

The V call is TRBV12-5, the J call TRBJ1-5, with 10 bases that match TRBD1. The ends lost 1 base at V and 2 bases at J; junction bases unmatched: 2. CDR1 and CDR2 from the germline V gene are LGHNT and FRNRAP. The CDR3 runs 16 residues. The CDR3 loop reads CASGLGQGAGNQPQHF. The CDR3 coding sequence is TGTGCTAGTGGTTTGGGACAGGGGGCAGGCAATCAGCCCCAGCATTTT.

V usage is TRBV30 and J usage is TRBJ1-5, with D tentatively TRBD1 (6 bases). V dropped 4 bases and J dropped 0 bases, with 13 bases sitting between them. Germline values: CDR1 GTSNPN, CDR2 SVGIG (reference sequence). This CDR3 comprises 15 residues. Here the CDR3 reads CAWNTGQISNQPQHF. The CDR3 coding sequence is TGTGCCTGGAATACGGGACAAATTAGCAATCAGCCCCAGCATTTT. Full variable domain (missing parts from reference TRBV30 and TRBJ1-5): SQTIHQWPATLVQPVGSPLSLECTVEGTSNPNLYWYRQAAGRGLQLLFYSVGIGQISSEVPQNLSASRPQDRQFILSSKKLLLSDSGFYLCAWNTGQISNQPQHFGDGTRLSIL.

The chain links TRBV30 to TRBJ1-1; D perhaps matches TRBD1 (5 bases). The CDR3 totals 13 residues. Trimming shortened V by 0 bases and J by 6 bases, and 11 bases separated the two germline ends. Germline V gene lookup returns CDR1 GTSNPN and CDR2 SVGIG (reference sequence). CDR3: CAWSVDPGAEAFF. The CDR3 coding sequence is TGTGCCTGGAGTGTCGACCCGGGGGCTGAAGCTTTCTTT. The whole variable domain, remainder taken from reference TRBV30 and TRBJ1-1, is SQTIHQWPATLVQPVGSPLSLECTVEGTSNPNLYWYRQAAGRGLQLLFYSVGIGQISSEVPQNLSASRPQDRQFILSSKKLLLSDSGFYLCAWSVDPGAEAFFGQGTRLTVV.

The CDR3 DNA reads as TGTGCCAGCAGCCAAGGGGGGGACGGCTACGAGCAGTACTTC. As protein: CASSQGGDGYEQYF. The chain carries TRBV3-1 (or the pseudogene TRBV3-2) and TRBJ2-7, with a weak D call TRBD2 (6 bases). Trimming pared 1 base from V and 3 bases from J, leaving 10 bases between. The CDR3 loop spans 14 amino acids. Germline-derived CDR1 and CDR2 are LGHDT and YNNKEL (reference sequence).

V is TRBV2 and J is TRBJ1-1; D might be TRBD1 (6 bases). Germline assignment: CDR1 SNHLY and CDR2 FYNNEI. CDR3 length: 14 residues. V dropped 5 bases and J dropped 2 bases, with 12 bases sitting between them. CDR3 sequence: CASSNQGRNTEAFF. CDR3 DNA sequence: TGTGCCAGCAGTAATCAGGGGAGAAACACTGAAGCTTTCTTT.

Here the CDR3 reads CASSQQEGRETQYF. CDR3 sequence (DNA): TGCGCCAGCAGCCAACAGGAGGGCCGCGAGACCCAGTACTTC. The V call is TRBV4-1, the J call TRBJ2-5; weak D call: TRBD2 (6 bases). In germline, CDR1 is MGHRA, CDR2 YSYEKL. CDR3 size: 14 residues. Trimming removed 2 bases from V and 5 bases from J, with 12 bases in between.

Only a few counts were recorded for this clone. The gene calls are TRBV19 and TRBJ1-1, with D possibly matching TRBD1 (5 bases). This CDR3 has 13 residues. Germline V CDR1 and CDR2: LNHDA, SQIVND (reference sequence). Deletions cut 5 bases from V and 1 base from J, with 8 bases between. CDR3 bases: TGTGCCAGTAGTCAGACAGCGAACACTGAAGCTTTCTTT. Translation gives CASSQTANTEAFF.

The rearrangement joins TRBV6-5 to TRBJ1-6; D is unresolved. CDR3 length equals 12 residues. Germline loops: CDR1 MNHEY, CDR2 SVGAGI. V was trimmed by 6 bases and J by 7 bases, leaving 7 bases between them. The CDR3 loop reads CASSELNSPLHF. The CDR3, as DNA: TGTGCCAGCAGCGAGCTGAATTCACCCCTCCACTTT.

The rearrangement uses TRBV6-5 and TRBJ2-7; 10 bases line up with TRBD2. The CDR3 consists of 15 residues. The V segment lost 2 bases and the J segment 4 bases; nucleotides outside the gene matches: 5. Germline values: CDR1 MNHEY, CDR2 SVGAGI. The CDR3 sequence is CASSYHTSGTYEQYF. CDR3 nucleotides: TGTGCCAGCAGTTACCATACTAGCGGGACATACGAGCAGTACTTC.

The genes are TRBV3-1 (or the pseudogene TRBV3-2) and TRBJ1-3, with 7 bases aligning to TRBD1. The trim removed 0 bases at V and 4 bases at J, leaving 6 bases unmatched. From germline, CDR1 is LGHDT and CDR2 YNNKEL (reference sequence). The CDR3 runs 16 residues. The CDR3 loop is CASSQEGQGDGNTIYF. The CDR3 DNA follows: TGTGCCAGCAGCCAAGAGGGCCAGGGGGACGGAAACACCATATATTTT.

The chain has TRBV19 and TRBJ1-3; D gene ambiguous. V was clipped by 6 bases and J by 0 bases, with 9 bases between them. Germline CDR1 and CDR2: LNHDA and SQIVND (reference sequence). The CDR3 runs 14 residues. CDR3: CASSPHFSGNTIYF. CDR3 bases: TGTGCCAGTAGCCCCCATTTCTCTGGAAACACCATATATTTT.

CDR3 bases: TGTGCCAGCAGGGGAGACAGGAGCTCTGGAAACACCATATATTTT. Translating it yields CASRGDRSSGNTIYF. The V gene is TRBV6-5, the J gene TRBJ1-3; possible D gene TRBD1, 6 bases. In germline, CDR1 is MNHEY, CDR2 SVGAGI. CDR3 length: 15 residues. V dropped 6 bases and J dropped 0 bases, with 12 bases sitting between them.

The chain has TRBV9 and TRBJ1-3, with 9 nucleotides matching TRBD1. The CDR3 spans 17 residues. The germline V gene encodes CDR1 SGDLS and CDR2 YYNGEE. The trim removed 3 bases at V and 7 bases at J, leaving 14 bases unmatched. CDR3 region: CASSAGKTTGGLNTIYF. Here the CDR3 DNA reads TGTGCCAGCAGCGCCGGAAAGACCACAGGGGGCCTGAACACCATATATTTT.

J is TRBJ1-5 and V is TRBV5-5; D is unclear. V lost 4 bases and J lost 4, with 21 bases in between. Germline-derived CDR1 and CDR2 are SGHKS and YYEKEE (reference sequence). CDR3 length equals 17 residues. CDR3 sequence: CASSIQPTGRTNQPQHF. CDR3 nucleotides: TGTGCCAGCAGCATCCAACCTACCGGGAGGACTAATCAGCCCCAGCATTTT.

J is TRBJ2-3 and V is TRBV5-1; no reliable D call. Trimming stripped 6 bases from V and 1 base from J, with 12 bases between. The CDR3 sequence is 14 residues long. In germline, CDR1 is SGHRS, CDR2 YFSETQ. The CDR3 protein is CASMGNLGTDTQYF. CDR3 coding DNA: TGCGCCAGCATGGGCAACCTGGGCACAGATACGCAGTATTTT.

This chain joins TRBV20-1 and TRBJ1-1, with D hard to call. Per germline, CDR1 DFQATT and CDR2 SNEGSKA (reference sequence). The CDR3 covers 11 residues. V lost 6 bases and J lost 11, with 16 bases in between. The CDR3 region has the DNA TGCAGTGCCAAGAGACCGGTGGGCGCTTTCTTT. Encoded protein: CSAKRPVGAFF.

The chain recombines TRBV28 with TRBJ1-1; D is unclear. In germline, CDR1 is MDHEN, CDR2 SYDVKM. V lost 5 bases and J 7 bases, leaving 11 bases between the germline ends. The CDR3 is 12 amino acids. CDR3: CASSPLTREAFF. The CDR3 nucleotides read TGTGCCAGCAGTCCCCTGACACGTGAAGCTTTCTTT.

V and J are TRBV11-2 and TRBJ2-2; 8 bases match TRBD1. V gave up 4 bases and J gave up 5 bases; unmatched junction bases: 6. Germline CDR1 is SGHAT and CDR2 is FQNNGV. The CDR3 runs 15 residues. The CDR3, as DNA: TGTGCCAGCAGCTCTCACAGGGGGTATACCGGGGAGCTGTTTTTT. Translation: CASSSHRGYTGELFF.

The chain is built from TRBV4-1 and TRBJ2-7; TRBD1 agrees at 8 bases. The CDR3 sequence is 16 residues long. Germline V gives CDR1 MGHRA, CDR2 YSYEKL. V was clipped by 0 bases and J by 4 bases; unmatched bases: 8. The chain's CDR3 is CASSQDRTGIKYEQYF. In DNA, the CDR3 is TGCGCCAGCAGCCAAGATCGGACAGGGATCAAGTACGAGCAGTACTTC.

The genes are TRBV5-1 and TRBJ2-1; 8 nucleotides match TRBD2. CDR1 and CDR2 from the germline V gene are SGHRS and YFSETQ. J lost 8 bases, V lost 2 bases, and 9 bases had no gene match. The CDR3 contains 15 residues. The CDR3 DNA is TGCGCCAGCAGCTTTATCGGGGGGGCAGACCATGAGCAGTTCTTC. This sequence encodes CASSFIGGADHEQFF.

This rearrangement joins TRBV5-6 to TRBJ2-7, with 7 bases aligning to TRBD1. This CDR3 comprises 14 residues. CDR1 is SGHDT, CDR2 YYEEEE, per germline. The ends lost 4 bases at V and 5 bases at J; junction bases unmatched: 9. The DNA of the CDR3 is TGTGCCAGCAGCCCAAGACAGGGTATCGACGAGCAGTACTTC. Encoded protein: CASSPRQGIDEQYF.

The chain links TRBV12-3 or TRBV12-4 to TRBJ1-2, with D possibly TRBD1 on 5 matching bases. There are 13 residues in the CDR3. Trimming shortened V by 7 bases and J by 1 base, and 10 bases separated the two germline ends. The DNA of the CDR3 is TGTGCCAGCACGCGACAGATTAACTATGGCTACACCTTC. It codes for CASTRQINYGYTF.

The chain is built from TRBV6-6 and TRBJ2-7; 9 bases agree with TRBD1. The junction had 11 bases not matched to a gene; V was cut back by 4 bases and J by 4 bases. Germline V lookup: CDR1 MNHNY, CDR2 SVGAGI (reference sequence). CDR3 length equals 16 residues. CDR3 in DNA: TGTGCCAGCAGTTCCCGAGGGGGGACAGGGAGTTACGAGCAGTACTTC. Amino acids: CASSSRGGTGSYEQYF.